This is a list of T cell receptor beta chains from one sample in a study of blood T cell repertoires in COVID-19. The assay was immunoSEQ multiplex PCR, and TCRdb's table has in-frame clones only and misses some. The sample holds roughly 190,000 clones, 80% to 95% seen once. Material: peripheral blood. These receptors all come from a middle-aged man with acute or convalescent COVID-19. Both conserved end residues are part of each CDR3. A D gene is named only where the DNA matches it firmly. Some rows have no size entry. The others give once, few or many, or a class for an expanded clone.

TRBV4-2,.,.,TRBJ1-5,CASSPQNSNQPQHF,TGTGCCAGCAGCCCACAAAATAGCAATCAGCCCCAGCATTTT
TRBV6-5,.,.,TRBJ1-5,CASSLRGDQPQHF,TGTGCCAGCAGTCTGAGAGGAGATCAGCCCCAGCATTTT
TRBV15,.,TRBD1,TRBJ2-1,CATSRPGQYNEQFF,TGTGCCACCAGCAGGCCGGGACAGTACAATGAGCAGTTCTTC
TRBV19,.,.,TRBJ2-3,CASSMLGGSTDTQYF,TGTGCCAGTAGTATGTTGGGGGGTAGCACAGATACGCAGTATTTT
TRBV21-1,.,.,TRBJ2-4,CASSKGVRATKNIQYF,TGTGCCAGCAGCAAAGGCGTCAGGGCAACTAAAAACATTCAGTACTTC
TRBV29-1,.,.,TRBJ2-1,CSVEAGNSYNEQFF,TGCAGCGTTGAGGCGGGGAACTCCTACAATGAGCAGTTCTTC
TRBV25-1,.,TRBD2,TRBJ2-1,CASSSRRRTSDEQFF,TGTGCCAGCAGTTCACGACGTAGGACTAGCGATGAGCAGTTCTTC
TRBV10-3,.,.,TRBJ2-2,CAISESVATNTGELFF,TGTGCCATCAGTGAGTCGGTGGCAACCAACACCGGGGAGCTGTTTTTT
TRBV19,once,.,TRBJ1-2,CASSIQPEGYGYTF,TGTGCCAGTAGTATCCAACCCGAGGGCTATGGCTACACCTTC
TRBV28,.,TRBD1,TRBJ2-2,CASRMTGFGTGELFF,TGTGCCAGCAGAATGACAGGGTTTGGGACCGGGGAGCTGTTTTTT
TRBV7-9,.,.,TRBJ1-1,CASGGGTEAFF,TGTGCCAGCGGTGGGGGGACTGAAGCTTTCTTT
TRBV20-1,.,.,TRBJ2-3,CSASLSGRADTQYF,TGCAGTGCTAGTCTGAGCGGGCGGGCAGATACGCAGTATTTT
TRBV11-2,.,.,TRBJ1-3,CASSPVPGTGNTIYF,TGTGCCAGCAGCCCGGTACCGGGAACTGGAAACACCATATATTTT
TRBV27,.,.,TRBJ2-7,CASSSPTAYEQYF,TGTGCCAGCAGCTCCCCTACCGCCTACGAGCAGTACTTC
TRBV28,.,.,TRBJ1-2,CASTGGARNYGYTF,TGTGCCAGCACCGGGGGGGCTCGTAACTATGGCTACACCTTC
TRBV19,once,TRBD2,TRBJ2-2,CASSSTSGRAGELFF,TGTGCCAGTAGCTCGACTAGCGGGAGGGCCGGGGAGCTGTTTTTT
TRBV30,.,.,TRBJ2-3,CAWSRGWVTDTQYF,TGTGCCTGGAGTAGGGGATGGGTAACAGATACGCAGTATTTT
TRBV2,few,.,TRBJ1-4,CASRRNEKLFF,TGTGCCAGCAGGCGAAATGAAAAACTGTTTTTT
TRBV2,.,TRBD1,TRBJ1-2,CASKTTWDRGLANYGYTF,TGTGCCAGCAAAACCACGTGGGACAGGGGGTTAGCTAACTATGGCTACACCTTC
TRBV5-1,.,.,TRBJ1-1,CASSLQQDTEAFF,TGCGCCAGCAGCTTACAACAAGACACTGAAGCTTTCTTT
TRBV24-1,.,.,TRBJ2-7,CATSDSFEQYF,TGTGCCACCAGTGATTCGTTTGAGCAGTACTTC
TRBV7-8,.,TRBD1,TRBJ1-1,CASSPRQGALNTEAFF,TGTGCCAGCAGCCCCCGACAGGGGGCCCTTAACACTGAAGCTTTCTTT
TRBV5-4,.,.,TRBJ1-2,CASSLKGAGAPSNYGYTF,TGTGCCAGCAGCTTGAAAGGAGCAGGGGCGCCATCTAACTATGGCTACACCTTC
TRBV19,.,TRBD2,TRBJ2-2,CASSLAGVSTGELFF,TGTGCCAGTAGTCTAGCGGGGGTGTCCACCGGGGAGCTGTTTTTT
TRBV19,.,TRBD1,TRBJ1-4,CASSTLQGANEKLFF,TGTGCCAGTAGTACCCTACAGGGGGCTAATGAAAAACTGTTTTTT
TRBV4-1,.,TRBD2,TRBJ2-2,CASSQGAGVTGELFF,TGCGCCAGCAGCCAAGGGGCGGGAGTCACCGGGGAGCTGTTTTTT
TRBV15,few,TRBD2,TRBJ2-1,CATSRDFGTSGKINNEQFF,TGTGCCACCAGCAGAGATTTTGGGACTAGCGGGAAAATTAACAATGAGCAGTTCTTC
TRBV4-1,.,TRBD1,TRBJ2-6,CASSHSPGQGTLWVSGANVLTF,TGCGCCAGCAGCCATTCCCCGGGACAGGGGACCCTCTGGGTCTCTGGGGCCAACGTCCTGACTTTC
TRBV3-1/TRBV3-2,.,.,TRBJ1-1,CASSQDQGGTEAFF,TGTGCCAGCAGCCAAGACCAGGGTGGCACTGAAGCTTTCTTT
TRBV15,.,.,TRBJ2-2,CATSRDFSGTGELFF,TGTGCCACCAGCAGAGATTTTTCGGGCACCGGGGAGCTGTTTTTT
TRBV18,.,TRBD1,TRBJ1-4,CASSWDSLEKLFF,TGTGCCAGCTCGTGGGACAGCCTCGAAAAACTGTTTTTT
TRBV28,.,.,TRBJ2-7,CASSSSPQGSYEQYF,TGTGCCAGCAGTTCTAGCCCACAGGGATCCTACGAGCAGTACTTC
TRBV5-1,.,.,TRBJ2-7,CASSTGQEQYF,TGCGCCAGCAGCACCGGACAGGAGCAGTACTTC
TRBV5-4,.,.,TRBJ2-5,CASSLVGMRETQYF,TGTGCCAGCAGCTTGGTCGGAATGCGGGAGACCCAGTACTTC
TRBV14,.,TRBD2,TRBJ2-1,CASSQLGRGSYNEQFF,TGTGCCAGCAGCCAACTAGGGAGGGGCTCCTACAATGAGCAGTTCTTC
TRBV3-1/TRBV3-2,.,TRBD2,TRBJ2-3,CASSSKNQGLASDTQYF,TGTGCCAGCAGCTCTAAAAATCAGGGACTAGCCTCAGATACGCAGTATTTT
TRBV12-3/TRBV12-4,.,.,TRBJ2-1,CASSPRVENEQFF,TGTGCCAGCAGTCCCAGGGTCGAGAATGAGCAGTTCTTC
TRBV12-3/TRBV12-4,.,.,TRBJ1-2,CASRETGAGGYTF,TGTGCCAGCAGAGAGACAGGAGCCGGTGGCTACACCTTC
TRBV28,.,TRBD1,TRBJ1-1,CASRDRSATEAFF,TGTGCCAGCAGGGACAGGAGTGCCACTGAAGCTTTCTTT
TRBV3-1/TRBV3-2,.,TRBD2,TRBJ2-5,CASSQNPSGSETQYF,TGTGCCAGCAGCCAAAACCCTAGCGGGAGCGAGACCCAGTACTTC
TRBV28,.,TRBD1,TRBJ1-5,CASSARGVSNQPQHF,TGTGCCAGCAGCGCCAGGGGGGTTAGCAATCAGCCCCAGCATTTT
TRBV10-3,.,.,TRBJ2-1,CAISPRDSGSYNEQFF,TGTGCCATCAGCCCTCGGGACTCTGGCTCCTACAATGAGCAGTTCTTC
TRBV11-2,.,TRBD2,TRBJ2-3,CASSLYGGSGADTQYF,TGTGCCAGCAGCTTATACGGCGGGAGTGGGGCAGATACGCAGTATTTT
TRBV28,.,.,TRBJ1-5,CASSYILGRSPQHF,TGTGCCAGCAGTTATATCCTTGGGCGTTCGCCCCAGCATTTT
TRBV2,.,.,TRBJ2-5,CATPKGGRGAKGETQYF,TGTGCCACCCCCAAAGGGGGTCGCGGAGCGAAAGGGGAGACCCAGTACTTC
TRBV7-2,once,.,TRBJ1-2,CASSSDLQKGANYGYTF,TGTGCCAGCAGCTCCGATCTACAAAAGGGGGCTAACTATGGCTACACCTTC
TRBV4-1,.,.,TRBJ1-2,CASSQDAVGEANYGYTF,TGCGCCAGCAGCCAAGATGCGGTTGGGGAGGCTAACTATGGCTACACCTTC
TRBV11-2,.,.,TRBJ2-1,CASSQGAGEAYNEQFF,TGTGCCAGCAGCCAGGGGGCGGGAGAGGCCTACAATGAGCAGTTCTTC
TRBV28,.,TRBD2,TRBJ2-5,CASRRGLAGEAETQYF,TGTGCCAGCAGACGGGGACTAGCGGGGGAGGCGGAGACCCAGTACTTC